This T cell receptor beta chain was captured by sequencing in a study of cytomegalovirus exposure and HLA in healthy donors. Notes on the study in general: According to a later analysis, TCR clusters from the first cohort tended to co-occur in the 120 or so validation repertoires. Cytomegalovirus-associated status was assigned to some 160 TCR beta chains.

Regarding this clone: The target antigen is unknown.

The CDR3 totals 16 residues. The V and J ends lost 5 bases and 4 bases, in that order; junction bases with no gene match: 10. CDR1 SEHNR and CDR2 FQNEAQ come from the germline V gene (reference sequence). Using immunoSEQ multiplex PCR, the repertoire was profiled, and TCRdb retains in-frame clones only, with some absent. The table has about 100,000 clones, approximately 85% seen once. The specimen was PBMCs. This TCR was recovered from a woman between 18 and 30 years old in good health and CMV-seronegative. V usage is TRBV7-9 and J usage is TRBJ2-1; TRBD1 agrees at 8 bases. In DNA form, the CDR3 reads TGTGCCAGCAGCCTAACCGGGACAGGAGTATACAATGAGCAGTTCTTC. It encodes CASSLTGTGVYNEQFF.